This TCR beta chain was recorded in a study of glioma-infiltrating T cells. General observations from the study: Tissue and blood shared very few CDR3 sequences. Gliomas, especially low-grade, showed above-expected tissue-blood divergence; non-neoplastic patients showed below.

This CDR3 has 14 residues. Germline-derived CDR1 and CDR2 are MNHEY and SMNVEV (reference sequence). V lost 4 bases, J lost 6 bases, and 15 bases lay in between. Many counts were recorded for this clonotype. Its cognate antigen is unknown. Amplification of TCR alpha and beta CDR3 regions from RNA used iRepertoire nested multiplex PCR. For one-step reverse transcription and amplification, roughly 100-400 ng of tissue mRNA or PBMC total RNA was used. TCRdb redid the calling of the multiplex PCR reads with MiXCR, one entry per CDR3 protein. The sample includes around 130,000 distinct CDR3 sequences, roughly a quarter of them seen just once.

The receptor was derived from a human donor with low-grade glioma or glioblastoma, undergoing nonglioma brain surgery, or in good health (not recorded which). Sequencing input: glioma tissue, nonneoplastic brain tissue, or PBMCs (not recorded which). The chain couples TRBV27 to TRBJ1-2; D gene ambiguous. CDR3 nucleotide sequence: TGTGCCAGCAGTTCCCAGGCGTCCTCCCATGGCTACACCTTC. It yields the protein CASSSQASSHGYTF.